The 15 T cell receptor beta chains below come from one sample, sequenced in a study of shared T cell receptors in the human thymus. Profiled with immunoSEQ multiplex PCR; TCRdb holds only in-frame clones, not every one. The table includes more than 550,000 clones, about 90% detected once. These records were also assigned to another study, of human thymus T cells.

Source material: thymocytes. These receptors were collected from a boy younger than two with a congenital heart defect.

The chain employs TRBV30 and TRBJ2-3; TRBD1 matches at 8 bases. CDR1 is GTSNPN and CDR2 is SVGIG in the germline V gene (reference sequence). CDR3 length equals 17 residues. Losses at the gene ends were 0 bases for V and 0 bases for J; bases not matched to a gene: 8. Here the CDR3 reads CAWSVPVRDRSTDTQYF. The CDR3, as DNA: TGTGCCTGGAGTGTACCCGTCCGGGACAGGAGCACAGATACGCAGTATTTT.

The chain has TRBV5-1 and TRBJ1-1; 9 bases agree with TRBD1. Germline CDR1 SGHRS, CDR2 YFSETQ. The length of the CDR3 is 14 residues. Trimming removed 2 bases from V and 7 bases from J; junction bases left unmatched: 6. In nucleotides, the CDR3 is TGCGCCAGCAGCTTAACAGGGGGCCGGGTTGAAGCTTTCTTT. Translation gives CASSLTGGRVEAFF.

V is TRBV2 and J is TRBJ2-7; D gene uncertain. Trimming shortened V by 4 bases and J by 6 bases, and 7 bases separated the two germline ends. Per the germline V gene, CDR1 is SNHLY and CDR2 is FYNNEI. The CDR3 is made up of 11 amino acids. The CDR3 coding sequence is TGTGCCAGCAGTGCGGTAAGCGAGCAGTACTTC. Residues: CASSAVSEQYF.

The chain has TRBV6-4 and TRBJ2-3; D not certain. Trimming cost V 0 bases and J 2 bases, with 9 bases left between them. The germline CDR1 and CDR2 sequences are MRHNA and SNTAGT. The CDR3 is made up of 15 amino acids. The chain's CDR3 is CASSDSSYSTDTQYF. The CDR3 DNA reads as TGTGCCAGCAGTGACTCGAGCTATTCCACAGATACGCAGTATTTT.

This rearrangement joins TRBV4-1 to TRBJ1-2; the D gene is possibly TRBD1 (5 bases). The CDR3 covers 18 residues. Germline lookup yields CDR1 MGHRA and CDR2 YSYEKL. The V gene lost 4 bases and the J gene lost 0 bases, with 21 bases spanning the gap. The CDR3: CASSPIQEWGFSNYGYTF. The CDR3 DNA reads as TGCGCCAGCAGCCCAATACAGGAATGGGGCTTTTCTAACTATGGCTACACCTTC.

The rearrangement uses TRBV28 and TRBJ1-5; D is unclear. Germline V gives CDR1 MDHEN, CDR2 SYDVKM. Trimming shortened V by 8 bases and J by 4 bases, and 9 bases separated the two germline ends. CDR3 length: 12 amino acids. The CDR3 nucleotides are TGTGCCAGCGGGAGGCGGAATCAGCCCCAGCATTTT. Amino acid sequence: CASGRRNQPQHF.

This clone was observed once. Here the CDR3 reads CATLRGDRSTDTQYF. DNA for the CDR3: TGTGCCACCCTTCGAGGGGACAGGTCCACAGATACGCAGTATTTT. The chain combines TRBV15 with TRBJ2-3; 8 bases are a match to TRBD1. Germline values: CDR1 LNHNV, CDR2 YYDKDF (reference sequence). V lost 8 bases, J lost 2 bases, and 9 bases stayed unmatched. The CDR3 has 15 residues.

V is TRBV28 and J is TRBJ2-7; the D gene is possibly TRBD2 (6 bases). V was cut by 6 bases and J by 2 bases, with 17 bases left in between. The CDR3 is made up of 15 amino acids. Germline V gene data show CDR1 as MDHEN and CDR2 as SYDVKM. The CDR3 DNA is TGTGCCAGCAGCATCCGACGGGAGATTACCTACGAGCAGTACTTC. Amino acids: CASSIRREITYEQYF.

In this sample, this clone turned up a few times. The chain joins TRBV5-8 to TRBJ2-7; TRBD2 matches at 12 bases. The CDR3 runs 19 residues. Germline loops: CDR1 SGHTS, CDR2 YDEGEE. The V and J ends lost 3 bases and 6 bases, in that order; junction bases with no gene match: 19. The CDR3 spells CASSCGSTSGSSCCLEQYF. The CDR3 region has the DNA TGTGCCAGCAGCTGCGGATCGACTAGCGGGAGCAGTTGTTGCCTCGAGCAGTACTTC.

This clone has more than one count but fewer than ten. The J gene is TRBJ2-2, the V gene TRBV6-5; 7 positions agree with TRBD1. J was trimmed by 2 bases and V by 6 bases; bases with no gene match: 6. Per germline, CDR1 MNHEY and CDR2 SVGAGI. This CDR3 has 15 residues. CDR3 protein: CASRLRDRNTGELFF. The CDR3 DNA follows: TGTGCCAGCAGATTGAGGGACAGAAACACCGGGGAGCTGTTTTTT.

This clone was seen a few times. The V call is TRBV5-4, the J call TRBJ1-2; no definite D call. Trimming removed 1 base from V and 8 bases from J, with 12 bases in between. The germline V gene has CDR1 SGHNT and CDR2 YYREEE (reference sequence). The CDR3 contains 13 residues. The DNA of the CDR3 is TGTGCCAGCAGCTTGCCGGACGCGGGGGGCTACACCTTC. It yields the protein CASSLPDAGGYTF. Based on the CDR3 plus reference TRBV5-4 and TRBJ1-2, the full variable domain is ETGVTQSPTHLIKTRGQQVTLRCSSQSGHNTVSWYQQALGQGPQFIFQYYREEENGRGNFPPRFSGLQFPNYSSELNVNALELDDSALYLCASSLPDAGGYTFGSGTRLTVV.

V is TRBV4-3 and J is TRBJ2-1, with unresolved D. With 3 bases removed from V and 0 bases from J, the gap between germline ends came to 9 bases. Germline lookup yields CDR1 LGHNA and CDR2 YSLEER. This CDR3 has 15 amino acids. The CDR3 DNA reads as TGCGCCAGCAGCCACCTACCGGGCTCCTACAATGAGCAGTTCTTC. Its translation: CASSHLPGSYNEQFF.

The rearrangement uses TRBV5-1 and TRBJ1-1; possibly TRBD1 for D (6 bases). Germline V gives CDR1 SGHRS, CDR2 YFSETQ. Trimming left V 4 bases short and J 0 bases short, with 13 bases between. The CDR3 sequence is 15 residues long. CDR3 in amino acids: CASSGTGTLNTEAFF. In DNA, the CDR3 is TGCGCCAGCAGCGGAACCGGGACACTGAACACTGAAGCTTTCTTT.

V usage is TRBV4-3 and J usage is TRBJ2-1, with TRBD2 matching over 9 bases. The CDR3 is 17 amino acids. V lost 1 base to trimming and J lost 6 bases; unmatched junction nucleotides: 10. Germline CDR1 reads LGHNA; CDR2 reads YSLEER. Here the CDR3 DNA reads TGCGCCAGCAGCCAAGTTTGTGAGGGACTAGCCTGCAATGAGCAGTTCTTC. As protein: CASSQVCEGLACNEQFF.

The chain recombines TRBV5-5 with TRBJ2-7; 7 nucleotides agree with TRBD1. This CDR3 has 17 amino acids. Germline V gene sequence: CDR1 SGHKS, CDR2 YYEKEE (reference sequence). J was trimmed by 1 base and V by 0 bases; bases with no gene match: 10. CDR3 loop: CASSLVNIGGRSYEQYF. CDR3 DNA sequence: TGTGCCAGCAGCTTGGTGAATATAGGGGGCCGATCCTACGAGCAGTACTTC. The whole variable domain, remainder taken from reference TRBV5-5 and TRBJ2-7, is DAGVTQSPTHLIKTRGQQVTLRCSPISGHKSVSWYQQVLGQGPQFIFQYYEKEERGRGNFPDRFSARQFPNYSSELNVNALLLGDSALYLCASSLVNIGGRSYEQYFGPGTRLTVT.